This T cell receptor beta chain was recovered during a study of CD8+CD57+ T cells in acquired aplastic anemia. Study at large: DNA recovered from sorted CD4+ and CD8+ cells had a mean of approximately 3.2 ug. Study results and limitations: Patients shared approximately 30 CD8+ CDR3 sequences with controls.

Genomic DNA, serving as template, underwent TCR beta VDJ and CDR3 profiling. TCRdb used MiXCR to reprocess the reads, holding one entry per CDR3 protein. The data hold 150,000 or so distinct CDR3 sequences, with less than 50% observed a single time. The V gene end was trimmed by 2 bases and the J gene end by 3 bases; junction bases not matched to a gene: 5. Germline CDR1 reads SGHNT; CDR2 reads YENEEA. CDR3 length equals 16 residues. This clonotype was counted many times. Its matching antigen is unknown. Patients included in sequencing had previously demonstrated CD8+CD57+ cell expansion by flow cytometry. A severe acquired aplastic anemia diagnosis applied to all patients.

The sequencing sample was made of sorted CD4+, CD8+, or CD8+CD57+ T cells (not recorded which) from PBMCs. This clonotype was obtained from a human donor with aplastic anemia. V is TRBV11-3 and J is TRBJ2-1; 9 bases fit TRBD2. The DNA for the CDR3 is TGTGCCAGCAGCTTAAGGGCGGGAGGGCTCTACAATGAGCAGTTCTTC. This encodes CASSLRAGGLYNEQFF.